These T cell receptor beta chains were read from a single sample in a study of T cell responses to AZD1222 COVID-19 vaccine. Libraries were prepared by immunoSEQ multiplex PCR; TCRdb keeps only in-frame clonotypes and omits some of them. The sample has 95,000 to 100,000 clones; more than 75% are singletons. The sequencing used peripheral blood, collected on day 0 of AZD1222 vaccination. The receptors originated from an adult in good health. Each CDR3 is given with its conserved first and last residue. The order of the fields is D gene, V gene, clone size, J gene, CDR3 DNA, CDR3 protein. D genes are given only for firm matches. Clone size is given for some rows only: seen once, a few or many times, or a class if the clone is expanded.

d_gene: -; v_gene: TRBV5-1; abundance: -; j_gene: TRBJ1-2; CDR3nt: TGCGCCAGCAGCTTGGTCGCAGGGGATGGCTACACCTTC; CDR3aa: CASSLVAGDGYTF
d_gene: -; v_gene: TRBV2; abundance: -; j_gene: TRBJ1-5; CDR3nt: TGTGCCAGCAGTTTACAGGGAGGCAATCAGCCCCAGCATTTT; CDR3aa: CASSLQGGNQPQHF
d_gene: TRBD1; v_gene: TRBV5-6; abundance: -; j_gene: TRBJ1-4; CDR3nt: TGTGCCAGCTTCCCATTTCCCAGGGACAGGGGGCCAGCTAATGAAAAACTGTTTTTT; CDR3aa: CASFPFPRDRGPANEKLFF
d_gene: -; v_gene: TRBV5-1; abundance: -; j_gene: TRBJ2-2; CDR3nt: TGCGCCAGCAGCTTGGCCGGGGAGCTGTTTTTT; CDR3aa: CASSLAGELFF
d_gene: -; v_gene: TRBV28; abundance: -; j_gene: TRBJ1-4; CDR3nt: TGTGCCACTAGAGCAGCGAATGAAAAACTGTTTTTT; CDR3aa: CATRAANEKLFF
d_gene: -; v_gene: TRBV23-1; abundance: once; j_gene: TRBJ2-7; CDR3nt: TGCGCCAGCAGTCCGGACAGTCCCAGCTCCTACGAGCAGTACTTC; CDR3aa: CASSPDSPSSYEQYF
d_gene: -; v_gene: TRBV6-1; abundance: once; j_gene: TRBJ1-3; CDR3nt: TGTGCCAGCAGTGAAACGGGCAGGACTGGAAACACCATATATTTT; CDR3aa: CASSETGRTGNTIYF
d_gene: -; v_gene: TRBV14; abundance: few; j_gene: TRBJ1-1; CDR3nt: TGTGCCAGCAGCCACACTACAGGGACTGAAGCTTTCTTT; CDR3aa: CASSHTTGTEAFF
d_gene: -; v_gene: TRBV7-6; abundance: -; j_gene: TRBJ1-3; CDR3nt: TGTGCCAGCAGCTTATGGGGCAAGTCTGGAAACACCATATATTTT; CDR3aa: CASSLWGKSGNTIYF
d_gene: -; v_gene: TRBV19; abundance: -; j_gene: TRBJ2-2; CDR3nt: TGTGCCAGTAGTATAGGGGCAGGGCTCGGGGAGCTGTTTTTT; CDR3aa: CASSIGAGLGELFF
d_gene: -; v_gene: TRBV6-5; abundance: -; j_gene: TRBJ1-3; CDR3nt: TGTGCCAGCAGTTCTAGGGCTGGAAACACCATATATTTT; CDR3aa: CASSSRAGNTIYF
d_gene: TRBD1; v_gene: TRBV19; abundance: -; j_gene: TRBJ1-2; CDR3nt: TGTGCCAGTAGTCTCCGGACAGGTCATCAGGGCTACACCTTC; CDR3aa: CASSLRTGHQGYTF
d_gene: -; v_gene: TRBV30; abundance: -; j_gene: TRBJ2-3; CDR3nt: TGTGCCTGGAGTGTATTGGCAGATACGCAGTATTTT; CDR3aa: CAWSVLADTQYF
d_gene: TRBD1; v_gene: TRBV27; abundance: -; j_gene: TRBJ1-5; CDR3nt: TGTGCCAGCAGTCTAGGGACAGGGGGAAATCAGCCCCAGCATTTT; CDR3aa: CASSLGTGGNQPQHF
d_gene: -; v_gene: TRBV30; abundance: few; j_gene: TRBJ1-3; CDR3nt: TGTGCCTTTAAAGCTGGTGGAGGAAACACCATATATTTT; CDR3aa: CAFKAGGGNTIYF
d_gene: -; v_gene: TRBV5-5; abundance: -; j_gene: TRBJ2-2; CDR3nt: TGTGCCAGCAGCTTACGCCCGGGAGTCACCGGGGAGCTGTTTTTT; CDR3aa: CASSLRPGVTGELFF
d_gene: -; v_gene: TRBV4-1; abundance: once; j_gene: TRBJ1-2; CDR3nt: TGCGCCAGCAGCCAAGACCCCCCGATGCGAGGTGGAAATGGCTACACCTTC; CDR3aa: CASSQDPPMRGGNGYTF
d_gene: -; v_gene: TRBV11-2; abundance: -; j_gene: TRBJ1-2; CDR3nt: TGTGCCAGCAGCTTTGAGGGCTGGGACTATGGCTACACCTTC; CDR3aa: CASSFEGWDYGYTF
d_gene: -; v_gene: TRBV15; abundance: few; j_gene: TRBJ2-1; CDR3nt: TGTGCCACTGGCCTATTCTCCTTACGGGGCAATGAGCAGTTCTTC; CDR3aa: CATGLFSLRGNEQFF
d_gene: -; v_gene: TRBV5-1; abundance: -; j_gene: TRBJ2-3; CDR3nt: TGCGCCAGCAGCTGGGGCCCGCGTTTGGCAGATACGCAGTATTTT; CDR3aa: CASSWGPRLADTQYF
d_gene: TRBD1; v_gene: TRBV28; abundance: -; j_gene: TRBJ1-3; CDR3nt: TGTGCCAGCAGGGACAGGGGTCCTGGAAACACCATATATTTT; CDR3aa: CASRDRGPGNTIYF
d_gene: -; v_gene: TRBV4-2; abundance: -; j_gene: TRBJ1-3; CDR3nt: TGTGCCAGCAGCCAAGATAGCGACCAAGGAAACACCATATATTTT; CDR3aa: CASSQDSDQGNTIYF
d_gene: -; v_gene: TRBV6-1; abundance: -; j_gene: TRBJ2-1; CDR3nt: TGTGCCAGCAGTGAAGTTCTCCCAGGGGTAGCGGGTGCCTACAATGAGCAGTTCTTC; CDR3aa: CASSEVLPGVAGAYNEQFF
d_gene: -; v_gene: TRBV29-1; abundance: -; j_gene: TRBJ2-7; CDR3nt: TGCAGCGTGCGTCTCGACGGGAGCTCCTACGAGCAGTACTTC; CDR3aa: CSVRLDGSSYEQYF
d_gene: -; v_gene: TRBV11-1; abundance: few; j_gene: TRBJ2-3; CDR3nt: TGTGCCAGCAGCTTAGGTGCTGGCGGAAAGCAGGATACGCAGTATTTT; CDR3aa: CASSLGAGGKQDTQYF
d_gene: TRBD1; v_gene: TRBV19; abundance: once; j_gene: TRBJ2-7; CDR3nt: TGTGCCAGCTCAGGACAGGGGAGGAACTACGAGCAGTACTTC; CDR3aa: CASSGQGRNYEQYF
d_gene: -; v_gene: TRBV11-3; abundance: -; j_gene: TRBJ2-1; CDR3nt: TGTGCCAGCTCCAAAGACTCCGTGCCCGACAATGAGCAGTTCTTC; CDR3aa: CASSKDSVPDNEQFF
d_gene: -; v_gene: TRBV20-1; abundance: -; j_gene: TRBJ2-7; CDR3nt: TGCAGTGCTAGTCAGGTTTACGAGCAGTACTTC; CDR3aa: CSASQVYEQYF
d_gene: -; v_gene: TRBV28; abundance: -; j_gene: TRBJ1-3; CDR3nt: TGTGCCAGCAGTCTCCCTTGGGGCACTGGAAACACCATATATTTT; CDR3aa: CASSLPWGTGNTIYF
d_gene: -; v_gene: TRBV5-8; abundance: -; j_gene: TRBJ1-4; CDR3nt: TGTGCCAGCTCCGGAGGGGAAAAACTGTTTTTT; CDR3aa: CASSGGEKLFF
d_gene: -; v_gene: TRBV19; abundance: -; j_gene: TRBJ2-7; CDR3nt: TGTGCCAGTAGTATTTTAGCGGCAACCTACTACGAGCAGTACTTC; CDR3aa: CASSILAATYYEQYF
d_gene: -; v_gene: TRBV6-5; abundance: once; j_gene: TRBJ1-5; CDR3nt: TGTGCCAGCAGCCCGGCGGGGGTGGGTCAGCCCCAGCATTTT; CDR3aa: CASSPAGVGQPQHF
d_gene: -; v_gene: TRBV5-1; abundance: once; j_gene: TRBJ1-1; CDR3nt: TGCGCCAGCAGCCAGACTGACGGATCTGAAGCTTTCTTT; CDR3aa: CASSQTDGSEAFF
d_gene: TRBD2; v_gene: TRBV28; abundance: -; j_gene: TRBJ2-7; CDR3nt: TGTGCCAGCAGTCCAGGGACTAGCTACGAGCAGTACTTC; CDR3aa: CASSPGTSYEQYF
d_gene: TRBD1; v_gene: TRBV18; abundance: -; j_gene: TRBJ1-1; CDR3nt: TGTGCCAGCTCACGCCTGACAGGGTCTAGAGCTGAAGCTTTCTTT; CDR3aa: CASSRLTGSRAEAFF
d_gene: -; v_gene: TRBV10-3; abundance: -; j_gene: TRBJ2-1; CDR3nt: TGTGCCATCAGTGAGTCCTGGATCCGGGGCAATGAGCAGTTCTTC; CDR3aa: CAISESWIRGNEQFF
d_gene: -; v_gene: TRBV15; abundance: -; j_gene: TRBJ1-2; CDR3nt: TGTGCCACCAGCAGAGATTTAGGGGCAGCCTACAACAACTATGGCTACACCTTC; CDR3aa: CATSRDLGAAYNNYGYTF
d_gene: -; v_gene: TRBV6-1; abundance: -; j_gene: TRBJ1-1; CDR3nt: TGTGCCAGCAGTGAAGAGGAAAAGGATGAAGCTTTCTTT; CDR3aa: CASSEEEKDEAFF
d_gene: -; v_gene: TRBV25-1; abundance: -; j_gene: TRBJ2-1; CDR3nt: TGTGCCAGCAGTGTGGGGGCTCTCAGCTCCTACAATGAGCAGTTCTTC; CDR3aa: CASSVGALSSYNEQFF
d_gene: TRBD2; v_gene: TRBV4-2; abundance: -; j_gene: TRBJ2-1; CDR3nt: TGTGCCAGCAGCCAAGGTTCTCCGGCGGGAGATATGAATGAGCAGTTCTTC; CDR3aa: CASSQGSPAGDMNEQFF